This T cell receptor beta chain was documented in a study of blood T cell repertoires in COVID-19. Study-level background: Some COVID-19 samples were acute and others convalescent; all came from the United States, Italy and Spain. In each case, the material was cDNA or gDNA derived from T cells, B-cell-depleted T cells, or PBMCs.

Trimming removed 6 bases at V and 4 bases at J, with 12 bases between. CDR1 and CDR2 from the germline V gene are MDHEN and SYDVKM. The length of the CDR3 is 13 residues. In the original workflow: Reference gene primer amplification yielded estimated nucleated cell counts. Sequenced by immunoSEQ multiplex PCR; TCRdb stores in-frame clones only, minus some. V, J and clone size are taken as reported in that table, and D and trimming were inferred from the DNA itself. The data show approximately 210,000 clones, around nine tenths seen once. The V and J genes are TRBV28 and TRBJ1-2; tentatively, D is TRBD1 (5 bases). This clonotype originated in a woman aged 35 to 49 who had recovered from COVID-19. Sequenced: peripheral blood. The CDR3 coding sequence is TGTGCCAGCAGCCCTCACGACAGCTATGGCTACACCTTC. It translates to CASSPHDSYGYTF.